Below are 2 T cell receptor beta chains sequenced from a single sample in a study of blood T cells in healthy people across ages. Combining a sample-barcoded 5' primer with a J-beta primer mix, a second PCR ran for about 6 to 12 cycles. TCRdb re-derived calls from the 5' RACE reads in MiXCR, one entry per CDR3 protein. The repertoire consists of 1.5 million to 2 million distinct CDR3 sequences, with over 25% occurring once and the leading ten covering roughly 8%. Sequences were obtained from blood. These receptors originate from a woman under 40 in good health.

This clonotype has at least ten counts. The V call is TRBV6-6, the J call TRBJ2-7, with 9 bases matching TRBD1. The V and J ends lost 2 bases and 3 bases, in that order; junction bases with no gene match: 2. The CDR3 loop spans 14 amino acids. Per germline, CDR1 MNHNY and CDR2 SVGAGI (reference sequence). CDR3 loop: CASSYRDRVYEQYF. The CDR3 DNA reads as TGTGCCAGCAGTTACCGGGACAGGGTCTACGAGCAGTACTTC.

The chain recombines TRBV6-5 with TRBJ1-1; no definite D call. With 4 bases removed from V and 4 bases from J, the gap between germline ends came to 22 bases. The CDR3 loop spans 17 amino acids. CDR1 and CDR2 (germline): MNHEY, SVGAGI. The CDR3, as DNA: TGTGCCAGCAGTTCCCCGGGCGGGAAAGGTATGGGCACTGAAGCTTTCTTT. This sequence encodes CASSSPGGKGMGTEAFF.